The source of this T cell receptor (beta chain) is a study of breast tumors, draining lymph nodes, adjacent tissues. Germline-derived CDR1 and CDR2 are SQVTM and ANQGSEA. J was trimmed by 4 bases and V by 6 bases; bases with no gene match: 6. The length of the CDR3 is 13 residues. TCRdb re-called the multiplex PCR reads with MiXCR, one entry per CDR3 protein. This sample has 290,000 or so distinct CDR3 sequences, with 30% found just once. This clonotype was found many times. Samples came from axillary lymph nodes draining the breast cancer. The sequenced material came from axillary lymph node tissue. This TCR was recovered from a female donor with breast cancer. Some clones in this sample may be carry-over from other donors' samples. The V gene is TRBV29-1, the J gene TRBJ1-1; 9 bases agree with TRBD1. The CDR3 DNA follows: TGCAGCGTGGACAGGGGAGGACGCACTGAAGCTTTCTTT. Its protein product is CSVDRGGRTEAFF.